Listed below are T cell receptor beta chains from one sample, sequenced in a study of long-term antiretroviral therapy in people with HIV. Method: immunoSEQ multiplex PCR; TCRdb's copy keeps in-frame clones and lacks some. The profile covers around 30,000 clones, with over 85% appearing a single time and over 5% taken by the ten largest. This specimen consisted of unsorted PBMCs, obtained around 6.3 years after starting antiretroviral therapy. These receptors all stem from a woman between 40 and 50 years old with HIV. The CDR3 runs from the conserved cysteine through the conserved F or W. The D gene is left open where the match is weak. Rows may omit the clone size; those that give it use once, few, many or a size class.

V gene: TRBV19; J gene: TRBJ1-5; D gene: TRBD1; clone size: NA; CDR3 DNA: TGTGCCAGTAGTATATTCGGCAGGGGGGATCAGCCCCAGCATTTT; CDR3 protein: CASSIFGRGDQPQHF
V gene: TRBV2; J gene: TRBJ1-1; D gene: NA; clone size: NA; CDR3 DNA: TGTGCCAGCAGTGAAGAGGAAGGCCTTGAAGCTTTCTTT; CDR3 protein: CASSEEEGLEAFF
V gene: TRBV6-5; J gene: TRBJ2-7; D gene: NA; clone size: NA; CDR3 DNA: TGTGCCAGCAGCTCGACCGGGCCGCCAGCCGAGCAGTACTTC; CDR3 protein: CASSSTGPPAEQYF
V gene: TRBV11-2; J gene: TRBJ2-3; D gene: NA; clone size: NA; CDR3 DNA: TGTGCCAGCAGCTTAGCCTACACAGATACGCAGTATTTT; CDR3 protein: CASSLAYTDTQYF
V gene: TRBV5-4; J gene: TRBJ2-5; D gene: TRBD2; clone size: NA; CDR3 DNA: TGTGCCAGCAGCCTTCGTAGCGGGGTTGGAGAAGAGACCCAGTACTTC; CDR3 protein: CASSLRSGVGEETQYF
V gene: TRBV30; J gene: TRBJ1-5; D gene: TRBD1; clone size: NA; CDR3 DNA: TGTGCCTGGAGTCGCGGACAGGGTGGTCAGCCCCAGCATTTT; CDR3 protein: CAWSRGQGGQPQHF
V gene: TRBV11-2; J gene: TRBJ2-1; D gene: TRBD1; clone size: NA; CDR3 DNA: TGTGCCAGCAGTCCAGTCGCAGGGGGTAGGAATGAGCAGTTCTTC; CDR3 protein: CASSPVAGGRNEQFF
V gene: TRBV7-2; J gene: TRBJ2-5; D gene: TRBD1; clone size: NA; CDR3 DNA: TGTGCCAGCAGCTTAAGGACAGGGGGCGCTGAGACCCAGTACTTC; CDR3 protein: CASSLRTGGAETQYF
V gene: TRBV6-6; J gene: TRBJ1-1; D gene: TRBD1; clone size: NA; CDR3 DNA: TGTGCCAGCACTGACAGGGTGTGGGCTTTCTTT; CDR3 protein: CASTDRVWAFF
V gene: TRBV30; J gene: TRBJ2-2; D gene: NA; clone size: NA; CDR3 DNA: TGTGCCTGGAGTAAGACAGGGGAGCTGTTTTTT; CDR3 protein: CAWSKTGELFF
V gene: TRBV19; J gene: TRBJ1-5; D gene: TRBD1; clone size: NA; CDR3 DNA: TGTGCCAGTAGAAAACAGGGGACAGGCAATCAGCCCCAGCATTTT; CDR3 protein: CASRKQGTGNQPQHF
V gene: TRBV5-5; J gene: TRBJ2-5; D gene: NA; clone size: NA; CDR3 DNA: TGTGCCAGCAGCTTAGGGGGGTCCAAAGAGACCCAGTACTTC; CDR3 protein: CASSLGGSKETQYF
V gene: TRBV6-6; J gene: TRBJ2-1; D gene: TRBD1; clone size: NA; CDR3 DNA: TGTGCCAGCAACGGCCCGGGACAGGGATATGAGCAGTTCTTC; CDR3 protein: CASNGPGQGYEQFF
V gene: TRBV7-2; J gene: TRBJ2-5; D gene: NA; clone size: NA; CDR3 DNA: TGTGCCAGCAGCTTAGTCGGGGGTTTACAAGAGACCCAGTACTTC; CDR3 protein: CASSLVGGLQETQYF
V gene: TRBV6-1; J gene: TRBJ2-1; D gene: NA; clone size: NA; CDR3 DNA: TGTGCCAGCAGTACCGCAGGGATGAATGAGCAGTTCTTC; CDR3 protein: CASSTAGMNEQFF
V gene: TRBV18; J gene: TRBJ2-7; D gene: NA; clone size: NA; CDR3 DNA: TGTGCCAGCTCACCGCTCGGAGGCAGAGTCTACGAGCAGTACTTC; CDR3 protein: CASSPLGGRVYEQYF
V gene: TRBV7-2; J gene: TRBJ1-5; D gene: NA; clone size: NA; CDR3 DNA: TGTGCCAGCAGCTCTTACAGGGATGATCAGCCCCAGCATTTT; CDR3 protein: CASSSYRDDQPQHF
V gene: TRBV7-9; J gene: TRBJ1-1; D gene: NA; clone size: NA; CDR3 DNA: TGTGCCAGCAGCTTACAGGTCAACACTGAAGCTTTCTTT; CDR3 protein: CASSLQVNTEAFF
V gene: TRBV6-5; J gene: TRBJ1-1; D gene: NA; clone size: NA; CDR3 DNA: TGTGCCAGCAGTTACTCCGGGCCTAGGGAGACTGAAGCTTTCTTT; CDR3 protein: CASSYSGPRETEAFF
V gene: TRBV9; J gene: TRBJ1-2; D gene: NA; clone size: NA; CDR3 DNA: TGTGCCAGCAGCGTAGCCCCAACCAGCCAGGCCTTTAACTATGGCTACACCTTC; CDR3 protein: CASSVAPTSQAFNYGYTF
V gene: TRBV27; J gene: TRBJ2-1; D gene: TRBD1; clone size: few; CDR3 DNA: TGTGCCAGCAGTTTATCGGGCCTTACAGGGGGGTGGGTGGATGAGCAGTTCTTC; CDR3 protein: CASSLSGLTGGWVDEQFF
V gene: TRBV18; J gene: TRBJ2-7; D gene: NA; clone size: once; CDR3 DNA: TGTGCCAGCTCACCACCGTCCGGAAGCTCCTACGAGCAGTACTTC; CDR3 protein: CASSPPSGSSYEQYF
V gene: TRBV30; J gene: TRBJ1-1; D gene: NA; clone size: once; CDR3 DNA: TGTGCCTGGAGTGCCCGGGATCTCGTCTTT; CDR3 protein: CAWSARDLVF
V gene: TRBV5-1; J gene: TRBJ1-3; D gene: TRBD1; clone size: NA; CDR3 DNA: TGCGCCAGCACCCAGGGACAGGGGCAAGGGACCATATATTTT; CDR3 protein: CASTQGQGQGTIYF
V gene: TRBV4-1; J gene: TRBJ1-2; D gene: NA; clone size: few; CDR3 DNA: TGCGCCAGCAGCCAAGATGAGGCGGACCCATATGGCTACACCTTC; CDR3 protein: CASSQDEADPYGYTF
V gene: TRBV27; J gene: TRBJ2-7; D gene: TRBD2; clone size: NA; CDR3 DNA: TGTGCCAGCAGTTTTAGCGGGACTGACTCCGAGCAGTACTTC; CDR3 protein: CASSFSGTDSEQYF
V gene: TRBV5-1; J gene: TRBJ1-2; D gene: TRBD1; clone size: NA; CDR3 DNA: TGCGCCAGCAGCTTGGAGGCCGGGACAGCCTATGGCTACACCTTC; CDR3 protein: CASSLEAGTAYGYTF
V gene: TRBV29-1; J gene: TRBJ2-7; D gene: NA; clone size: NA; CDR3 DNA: TGCAGCGTTGGGGGCTACGAGCAGTACTTC; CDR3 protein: CSVGGYEQYF
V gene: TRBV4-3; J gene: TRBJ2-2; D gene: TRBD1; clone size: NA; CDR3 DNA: TGCGCCAGCAGCCGAGGGACAGGGATAAGGACCGGGGAGCTGTTTTTT; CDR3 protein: CASSRGTGIRTGELFF
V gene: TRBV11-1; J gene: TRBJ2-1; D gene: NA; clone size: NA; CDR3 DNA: TGTGCCAGCAGCTTCGTGGGACGATTAAATGAGCAGTTCTTC; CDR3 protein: CASSFVGRLNEQFF
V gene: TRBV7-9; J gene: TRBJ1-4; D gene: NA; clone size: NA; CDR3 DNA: TGTGCCAGCAGCTTAGCGGGGGGAGACAATGAAAAACTGTTTTTT; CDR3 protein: CASSLAGGDNEKLFF
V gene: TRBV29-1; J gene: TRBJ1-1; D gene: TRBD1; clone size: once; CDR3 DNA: TGCAGCGTGGGATTGGGACAGGGAATCGCCTTAACTGAAGCTTTCTTT; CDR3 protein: CSVGLGQGIALTEAFF
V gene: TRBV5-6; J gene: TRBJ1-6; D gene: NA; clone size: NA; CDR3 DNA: TGTGCCAGCAGTTCGGAGGCGTCCTATAATTCACCCCTCCACTTT; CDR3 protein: CASSSEASYNSPLHF
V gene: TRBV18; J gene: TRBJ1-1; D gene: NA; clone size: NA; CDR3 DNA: TGTGCCAGCTCACCACGACAGGAGTATGACACTGAAGCTTTCTTT; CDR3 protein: CASSPRQEYDTEAFF
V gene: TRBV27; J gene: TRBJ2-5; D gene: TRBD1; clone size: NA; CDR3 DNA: TGTGCCAGCAGTCCCCGGGGACAGGGTCGTTGGGAGACCCAGTACTTC; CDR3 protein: CASSPRGQGRWETQYF
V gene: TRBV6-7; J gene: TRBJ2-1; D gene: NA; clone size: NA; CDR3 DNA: TGTGCCAGCACTTTAGATCCCCGGGGACACCCATACAATGAGCAGTTCTTC; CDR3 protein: CASTLDPRGHPYNEQFF
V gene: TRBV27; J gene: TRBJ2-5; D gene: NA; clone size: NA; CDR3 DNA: TGTGCCAGCAGTCCCGGGACCGCAGGGGAGACCCAGTACTTC; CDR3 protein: CASSPGTAGETQYF
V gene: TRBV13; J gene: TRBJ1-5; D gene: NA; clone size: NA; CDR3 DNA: TGTGCCAGCAGCTTAGGTCCCGGGGACGATCAGCCCCAGCATTTT; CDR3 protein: CASSLGPGDDQPQHF
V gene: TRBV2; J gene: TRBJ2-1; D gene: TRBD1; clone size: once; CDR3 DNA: TGTGCCAGCACGAGAGGACAGGGTTACAATGAGCAGTTCTTC; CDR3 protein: CASTRGQGYNEQFF
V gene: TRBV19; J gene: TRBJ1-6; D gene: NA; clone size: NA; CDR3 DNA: TGTGCCAGTAGCGACTCCTATAATTCACCCCTCCACTTT; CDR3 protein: CASSDSYNSPLHF
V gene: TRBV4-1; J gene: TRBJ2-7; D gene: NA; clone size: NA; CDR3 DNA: TGCGCCAGCAGCCAAGATCGGGGCCTCGATTTCTACGAGCAGTACTTC; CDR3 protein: CASSQDRGLDFYEQYF
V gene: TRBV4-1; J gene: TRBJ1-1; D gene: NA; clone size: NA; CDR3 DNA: TGCGCCAGCAGCCCCAGACAGGCGAACACTGAAGCTTTCTTT; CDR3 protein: CASSPRQANTEAFF
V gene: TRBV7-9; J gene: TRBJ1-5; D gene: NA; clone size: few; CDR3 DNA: TGTGCCAGCAGCTCAGGAGGGAGCAATCAGCCCCAGCATTTT; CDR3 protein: CASSSGGSNQPQHF